A selection of T cell receptor beta chains follows, all from one sample in a study of cytomegalovirus exposure and HLA in healthy donors. TCRdb keeps only in-frame clones here, not all; method: immunoSEQ multiplex PCR. The sample has more than 80,000 clones; roughly 61% are singletons. The specimen was PBMCs. Receptors originate from a woman in her thirties or forties in good health and CMV-seropositive. Each CDR3 is given with its conserved first and last residue. The order of the fields is V gene, J gene, D gene, clone size, CDR3 DNA, CDR3 protein. A D gene is named only where the DNA matches it firmly. Expanded clones are given a class, and other clones once, few, many or no size at all.

TRBV6-1	TRBJ2-1	.	few	TGTGCCAGCAGTGAAAGGTGGACAGTCCCCAATGAGCAGTTCTTC	CASSERWTVPNEQFF
TRBV6-5	TRBJ1-6	.	few	TGTGCCAGCAGTTACTCGGGGCGGGGAGATTCACCCCTCCACTTT	CASSYSGRGDSPLHF
TRBV6-1	TRBJ1-2	.	.	TGTGCCAGCAGTGAAGCGGGGCAGACTGGCTACACCTTC	CASSEAGQTGYTF
TRBV9	TRBJ1-1	.	.	TGTGCCAGCAGCGCGACGGGTTCTTGGAACACTGAAGCTTTCTTT	CASSATGSWNTEAFF
TRBV6-5	TRBJ1-5	TRBD1	.	TGTGCCAGCAGTTACCAGGGACAGGGTCAGCCCCAGCATTTT	CASSYQGQGQPQHF
TRBV12-5	TRBJ2-2	.	once	TGTGCTAGTGGTTTGGTCGTTGGCGGAGGAGCAGGTCCACCCATAATGCGCGCCGGGGAGCTGTTTTTT	CASGLVVGGGAGPPIMRAGELFF
TRBV2	TRBJ1-5	TRBD1	few	TGTGCCAGCAGTGTGGGACAGGGGAATCAGCCCCAGCATTTT	CASSVGQGNQPQHF
TRBV6-5	TRBJ2-1	.	.	TGTGCCAGCAGTCCAGACAGGTACAATGAGCAGTTCTTC	CASSPDRYNEQFF
TRBV19	TRBJ2-3	TRBD2	few	TGTGCCAGTAGTCCCCGGACTAGCTCAGATACGCAGTATTTT	CASSPRTSSDTQYF
TRBV4-1	TRBJ2-1	TRBD2	.	TGCGCCAGCAGCCCCCTCGGCACTAGTTTGGCGGGAGGGTACAATGAGCAGTTCTTC	CASSPLGTSLAGGYNEQFF
TRBV5-6	TRBJ2-2	.	few	TGTGCCAGCAGCTTTGGACTCACCGGGGAGCTGTTTTTT	CASSFGLTGELFF
TRBV7-2	TRBJ2-5	TRBD1	.	TGTGCCAGCAGCATTAACAGGGGGGAGACCCAGTACTTC	CASSINRGETQYF
TRBV28	TRBJ1-2	.	once	TGTGCCAGCAGTTTGCCCGGCGGGCGAGGTGGCTACACCTTC	CASSLPGGRGGYTF
TRBV15	TRBJ1-4	TRBD1	.	TGTGCCACCAGCAGGGGACAGCGTCTTGAAAAACTGTTTTTT	CATSRGQRLEKLFF
TRBV9	TRBJ1-2	TRBD1	.	TGTGCCAGCAGCGTAAGGGACAGAGAGACCTATGGCTACACCTTC	CASSVRDRETYGYTF
TRBV5-6	TRBJ2-7	.	.	TGTGCCAGCAGCTTACCCTCCAGTTACGAGCAGTACTTC	CASSLPSSYEQYF
TRBV10-3	TRBJ1-4	.	.	TGTGCCATCAGTGAGTCGAGAGAAAAACTGTTTTTT	CAISESREKLFF
TRBV19	TRBJ1-1	.	.	TGTGCCAGTAGTATGGACAGAGCGGGGACTGAAGCTTTCTTT	CASSMDRAGTEAFF
TRBV11-2	TRBJ1-2	TRBD1	.	TGTGCCAGCGCAAACCAGGGGGAAGAGGGCTACACCTTC	CASANQGEEGYTF
TRBV15	TRBJ2-7	.	.	TGTGCCACCAGCAGAGATCAGGGGCGCTGGGAGCAGTACTTC	CATSRDQGRWEQYF
TRBV19	TRBJ1-1	.	few	TGTGCCAGTAGTCCGGGGTCGGCAGGGAGGACTGAAGCTTTCTTT	CASSPGSAGRTEAFF
TRBV28	TRBJ2-7	TRBD1	.	TGTGCCAGCAGTTCACAGGGGAACGAGCAGTACTTC	CASSSQGNEQYF
TRBV27	TRBJ1-1	.	.	TGTGCCAGCAGGGACAAGAACACTGAAGCTTTCTTT	CASRDKNTEAFF
TRBV27	TRBJ2-7	.	.	TGTGCCAGCAGTTTAATCCCACAGGGCTACGAGCAGTACTTC	CASSLIPQGYEQYF
TRBV5-6	TRBJ2-2	.	.	TGTGCCAGCAGCTCCATGCAAACAAACACCGGGGAGCTGTTTTTT	CASSSMQTNTGELFF
TRBV28	TRBJ1-1	TRBD1	.	TGTGCCAGCAGTATCACGACAGGGGCGGCGAACACTGAAGCTTTCTTT	CASSITTGAANTEAFF
TRBV7-2	TRBJ2-1	TRBD2	.	TGTGCCAGCAGGAAGGGTAGCGGGATGGGTAGTGAGCAGTTCTTC	CASRKGSGMGSEQFF
TRBV2	TRBJ2-7	TRBD2	.	TGTGCCAGCAGGGGCCCAGGACTAGCGGAGGCAGGGAACGACGAGCAGTACTTC	CASRGPGLAEAGNDEQYF
TRBV7-9	TRBJ1-3	.	.	TGTGCCAGCAGCTTTGGAGGGAGCGCTGGAAACACCATATATTTT	CASSFGGSAGNTIYF
TRBV28	TRBJ2-7	.	few	TGTGCCAGCAGTTTAGGCTCCCTCTACGAGCAGTACTTC	CASSLGSLYEQYF
TRBV19	TRBJ1-3	TRBD1	few	TGTGCCAGTACAGGGGGCGCAACTGGAAACACCATATATTTT	CASTGGATGNTIYF
TRBV7-9	TRBJ1-5	.	.	TGTTCCAGCAGCTCCCAAACAGGCCCTGAGCATTTT	CSSSSQTGPEHF
TRBV18	TRBJ1-1	.	.	TGTGCCAGCTCACCACCGCAGGGAGGTACTGAAGCTTTCTTT	CASSPPQGGTEAFF
TRBV27	TRBJ1-1	.	.	TGTGCCAGCAGTTCTAACAGGGCCACTGAAGCTTTCTTT	CASSSNRATEAFF
TRBV19	TRBJ2-7	TRBD1	.	TGTGCCAGTAGTAAAGGGGACAGGGGTGGCGAGCAGTACTTC	CASSKGDRGGEQYF
TRBV28	TRBJ2-7	.	.	TGTGCCAGCACCCTCGGGGGGCAACGTGGGAACGAGCAGTACTTC	CASTLGGQRGNEQYF
TRBV4-1	TRBJ2-3	TRBD2	.	TGCGCCAGCAGCCAAGGATATACTGGGACTATAGTCACAGATACGCAGTATTTT	CASSQGYTGTIVTDTQYF
TRBV7-9	TRBJ2-7	.	few	TGTGCCAGCAGCCGATGGGTGGGAGGCTACGAGCAGTACTTC	CASSRWVGGYEQYF
TRBV28	TRBJ2-2	.	.	TGTGCCAGCAGTTTACTTCAGGGAGGGGAGCTGTTTTTT	CASSLLQGGELFF
TRBV28	TRBJ1-2	.	.	TGTGCCAGCAAGGCCGGGACATTCTATGGCTACACCTTC	CASKAGTFYGYTF
TRBV19	TRBJ1-3	.	.	TGTGCTTCAGAAGGCAGGGGAAACACCATATATTTT	CASEGRGNTIYF
TRBV27	TRBJ1-1	TRBD1	.	TGTGCCAGCAGTTTAGGGACAGGGGGCACTGAAGCTTTCTTT	CASSLGTGGTEAFF
TRBV28	TRBJ1-1	.	once	TGTGCCAGCAGTCCACATCTGAACACTGAAGCTTTCTTT	CASSPHLNTEAFF
TRBV28	TRBJ2-1	.	.	TGTGCCAGCAGACCCCAGGCGCGGGGCCCGAATGAGCAGTTCTTC	CASRPQARGPNEQFF
TRBV7-2	TRBJ1-2	.	.	TGTGCCAGCAGCGTCCAGGCCTCTAACTATGGCTACACCTTC	CASSVQASNYGYTF
TRBV11-3	TRBJ2-1	TRBD2	.	TGTGCCAGCAGCTTAGGGCTAGCGGGACTACACAATGAGCAGTTCTTC	CASSLGLAGLHNEQFF
TRBV28	TRBJ1-2	TRBD1	.	TGTGCCAGCAGTTCAACAGGGACAGCTAACTATGGCTACACCTTC	CASSSTGTANYGYTF